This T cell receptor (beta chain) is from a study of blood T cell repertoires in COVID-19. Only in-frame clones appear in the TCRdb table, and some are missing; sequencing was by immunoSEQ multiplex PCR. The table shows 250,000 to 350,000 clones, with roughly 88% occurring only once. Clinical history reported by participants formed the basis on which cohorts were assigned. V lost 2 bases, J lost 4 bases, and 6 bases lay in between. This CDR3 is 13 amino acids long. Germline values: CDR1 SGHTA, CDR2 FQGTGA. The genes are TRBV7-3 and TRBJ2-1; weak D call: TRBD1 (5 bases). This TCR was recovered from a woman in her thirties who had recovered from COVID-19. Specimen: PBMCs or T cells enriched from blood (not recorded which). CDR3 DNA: TGTGCCAGCAGCTTATCAGGGTACAATGAGCAGTTCTTC. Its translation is CASSLSGYNEQFF. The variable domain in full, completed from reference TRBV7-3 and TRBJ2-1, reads GAGVSQTPSNKVTEKGKYVELRCDPISGHTALYWYRQSLGQGPEFLIYFQGTGAADDSGLPNDRFFAVRPEGSVSTLKIQRTERGDSAVYLCASSLSGYNEQFFGPGTRLTVL.